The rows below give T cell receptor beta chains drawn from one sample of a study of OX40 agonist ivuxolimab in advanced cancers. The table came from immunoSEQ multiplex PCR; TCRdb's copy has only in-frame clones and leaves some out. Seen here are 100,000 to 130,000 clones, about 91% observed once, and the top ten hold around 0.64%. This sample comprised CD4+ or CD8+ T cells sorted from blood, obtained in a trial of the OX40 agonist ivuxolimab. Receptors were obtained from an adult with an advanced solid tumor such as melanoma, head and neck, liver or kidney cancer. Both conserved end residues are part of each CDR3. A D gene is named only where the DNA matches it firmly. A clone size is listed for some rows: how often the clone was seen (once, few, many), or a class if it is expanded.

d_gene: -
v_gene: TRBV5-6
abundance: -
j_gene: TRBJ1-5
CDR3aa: CASSLRGGYSNQPQHF
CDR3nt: TGTGCCAGCAGCTTGAGGGGGGGTTATAGCAATCAGCCCCAGCATTTT

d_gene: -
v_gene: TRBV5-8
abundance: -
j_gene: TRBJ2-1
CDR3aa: CASSTQGRYNEQFF
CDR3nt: TGTGCCAGCAGCACCCAGGGGCGTTACAATGAGCAGTTCTTC

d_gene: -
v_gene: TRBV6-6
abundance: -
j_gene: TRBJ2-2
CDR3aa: CASSFAGELFF
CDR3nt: TGTGCCAGCAGTTTCGCCGGGGAGCTGTTTTTT

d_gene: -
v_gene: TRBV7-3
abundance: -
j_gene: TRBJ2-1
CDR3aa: CASSSANNEQFF
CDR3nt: TGTGCCAGCAGCTCAGCCAACAATGAGCAGTTCTTC

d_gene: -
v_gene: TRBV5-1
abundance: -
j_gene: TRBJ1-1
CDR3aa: CASSLGGPESEAFF
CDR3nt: TGCGCCAGCAGCTTGGGGGGGCCGGAATCTGAAGCTTTCTTT

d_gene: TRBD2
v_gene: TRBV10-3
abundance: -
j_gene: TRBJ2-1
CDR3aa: CAIRGLAGDEQFF
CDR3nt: TGTGCCATCAGAGGACTAGCGGGAGATGAGCAGTTCTTC

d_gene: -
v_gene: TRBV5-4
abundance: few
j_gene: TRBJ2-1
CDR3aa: CASSLEPYNEQFF
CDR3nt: TGTGCCAGCAGCTTGGAGCCTTACAATGAGCAGTTCTTC

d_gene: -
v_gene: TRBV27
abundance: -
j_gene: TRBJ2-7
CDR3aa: CASSLPVYEQYF
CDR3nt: TGTGCCAGCAGTTTACCGGTCTACGAGCAGTACTTC

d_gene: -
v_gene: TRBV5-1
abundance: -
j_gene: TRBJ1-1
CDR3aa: CASSSDFGQGPTEAFF
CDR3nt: TGCGCCAGCAGCTCGGATTTCGGTCAGGGGCCGACTGAAGCTTTCTTT

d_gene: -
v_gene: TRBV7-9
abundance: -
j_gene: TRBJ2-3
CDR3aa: CASSLGGVADTQYF
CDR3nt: TGTGCCAGCAGCTTAGGAGGGGTTGCAGATACGCAGTATTTT

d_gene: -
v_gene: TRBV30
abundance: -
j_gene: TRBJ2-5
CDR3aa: CASDFWETQYF
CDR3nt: TGTGCCTCCGACTTCTGGGAGACCCAGTACTTC

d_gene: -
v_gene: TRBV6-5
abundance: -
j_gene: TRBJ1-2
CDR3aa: CASRNYGGSGYTF
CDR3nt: TGTGCCAGCAGGAACTATGGGGGGAGTGGCTACACCTTC

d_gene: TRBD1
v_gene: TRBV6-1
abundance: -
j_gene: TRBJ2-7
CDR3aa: CASSAGQGGAYEQYF
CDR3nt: TGTGCCAGCAGTGCGGGACAGGGGGGAGCCTACGAGCAGTACTTC

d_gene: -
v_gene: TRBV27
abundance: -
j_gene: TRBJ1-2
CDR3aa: CASSFRANYGYTF
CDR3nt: TGTGCCAGCAGTTTCAGGGCTAACTATGGCTACACCTTC

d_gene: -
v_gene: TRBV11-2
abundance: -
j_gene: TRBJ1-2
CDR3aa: CASSPGLNYGYTF
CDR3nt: TGTGCCAGCAGCCCGGGACTAAACTATGGCTACACCTTC

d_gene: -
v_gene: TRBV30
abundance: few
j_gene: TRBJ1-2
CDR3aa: CACQGSWNYGYTF
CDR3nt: TGTGCCTGCCAGGGGAGTTGGAACTATGGCTACACCTTC

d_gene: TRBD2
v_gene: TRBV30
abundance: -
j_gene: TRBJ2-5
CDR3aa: CAWKRGGGETQYF
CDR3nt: TGTGCCTGGAAACGGGGGGGCGGAGAGACCCAGTACTTC

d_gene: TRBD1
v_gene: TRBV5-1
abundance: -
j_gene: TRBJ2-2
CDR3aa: CASSLLTGQVNTGELFF
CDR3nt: TGCGCCAGCAGCTTGCTTACAGGACAGGTGAACACCGGGGAGCTGTTTTTT

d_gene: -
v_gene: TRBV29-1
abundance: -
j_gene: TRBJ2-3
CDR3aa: CSSSFGRRWDTQYF
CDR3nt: TGCAGCTCCTCCTTCGGCAGGAGATGGGATACGCAGTATTTT

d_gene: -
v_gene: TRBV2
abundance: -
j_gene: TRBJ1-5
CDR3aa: CASSPTGGGQPQHF
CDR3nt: TGTGCCAGCAGTCCGACAGGAGGCGGACAGCCCCAGCATTTT

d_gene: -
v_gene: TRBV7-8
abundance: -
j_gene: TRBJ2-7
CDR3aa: CASSLSDNSYEQYF
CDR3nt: TGTGCCAGCAGCTTAAGTGACAACTCCTACGAGCAGTACTTC

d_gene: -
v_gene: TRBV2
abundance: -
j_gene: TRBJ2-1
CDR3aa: CASSGRDHSSYNEQFF
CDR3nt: TGTGCCAGCAGTGGGCGGGACCATAGCTCCTACAATGAGCAGTTCTTC

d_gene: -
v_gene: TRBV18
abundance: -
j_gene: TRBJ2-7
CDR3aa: CASSPTTGSYEQYF
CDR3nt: TGTGCCAGCTCGCCGACTACAGGTTCCTACGAGCAGTACTTC

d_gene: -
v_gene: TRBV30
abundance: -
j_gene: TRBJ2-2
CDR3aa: CAWSGGLYTGELFF
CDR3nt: TGTGCCTGGAGTGGGGGACTTTACACCGGGGAGCTGTTTTTT

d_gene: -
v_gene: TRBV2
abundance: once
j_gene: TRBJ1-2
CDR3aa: CASRATGLGYGYTF
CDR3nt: TGTGCCAGCAGGGCTACAGGGTTGGGCTATGGCTACACCTTC

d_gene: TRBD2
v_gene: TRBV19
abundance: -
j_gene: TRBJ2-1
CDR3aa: CAIESGRGYNEQFF
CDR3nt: TGTGCCATCGAAAGCGGGAGAGGCTACAATGAGCAGTTCTTC

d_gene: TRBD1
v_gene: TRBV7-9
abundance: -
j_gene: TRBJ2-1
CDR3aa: CASSSRTGASSYNEQFF
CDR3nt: TGTGCCAGCAGCTCAAGGACAGGGGCGAGCTCCTACAATGAGCAGTTCTTC

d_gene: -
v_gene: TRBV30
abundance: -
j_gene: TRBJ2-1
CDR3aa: CAWSRGLDEQFF
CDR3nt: TGTGCCTGGAGTAGGGGCTTGGATGAGCAGTTCTTC

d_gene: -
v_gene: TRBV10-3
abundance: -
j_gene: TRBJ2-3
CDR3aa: CATTGADTQYF
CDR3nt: TGTGCCACCACGGGGGCAGATACGCAGTATTTT

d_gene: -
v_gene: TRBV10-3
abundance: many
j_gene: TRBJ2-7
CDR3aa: CAISEGGASYEQYF
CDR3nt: TGTGCCATCAGTGAGGGGGGCGCTTCCTACGAGCAGTACTTC

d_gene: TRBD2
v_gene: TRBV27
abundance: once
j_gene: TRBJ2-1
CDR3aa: CASSLAVSSYNEQFF
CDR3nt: TGTGCCAGCAGTCTAGCGGTGAGCTCCTACAATGAGCAGTTCTTC

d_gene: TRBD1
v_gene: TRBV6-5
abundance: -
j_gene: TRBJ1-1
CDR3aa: CASSYSPGGNTEAFF
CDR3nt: TGTGCCAGCAGTTACTCACCAGGGGGGAACACTGAAGCTTTCTTT

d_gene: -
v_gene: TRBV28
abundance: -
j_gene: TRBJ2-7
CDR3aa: CASSSGYYEQYF
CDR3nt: TGTGCCAGCAGTTCCGGATATTACGAGCAGTACTTC

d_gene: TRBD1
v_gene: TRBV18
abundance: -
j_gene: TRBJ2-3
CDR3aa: CASSPGRTGLRDTQYF
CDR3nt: TGTGCCAGCTCACCAGGGAGGACAGGGTTACGAGATACGCAGTATTTT

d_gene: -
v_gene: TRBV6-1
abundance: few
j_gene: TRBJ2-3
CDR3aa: CASSRTASTDTQYF
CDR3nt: TGTGCCAGCAGTCGGACAGCTAGCACAGATACGCAGTATTTT

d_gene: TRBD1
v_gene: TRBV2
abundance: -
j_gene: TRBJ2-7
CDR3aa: CASRQGDLTYEQYF
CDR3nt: TGTGCCAGCCGCCAGGGGGACCTAACCTACGAGCAGTACTTC

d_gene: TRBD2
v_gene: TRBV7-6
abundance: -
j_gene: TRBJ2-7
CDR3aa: CASSLGLQTYEQYF
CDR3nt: TGTGCCAGCAGCTTGGGACTACAAACCTACGAGCAGTACTTC

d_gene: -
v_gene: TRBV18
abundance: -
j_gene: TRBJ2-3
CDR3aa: CASSPALTDTQYF
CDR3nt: TGTGCCAGCTCACCCGCCCTCACAGATACGCAGTATTTT

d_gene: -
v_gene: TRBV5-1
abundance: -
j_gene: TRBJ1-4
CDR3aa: CASSLAPATNEKLFF
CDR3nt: TGCGCCAGCAGCTTGGCTCCAGCAACTAATGAAAAACTGTTTTTT

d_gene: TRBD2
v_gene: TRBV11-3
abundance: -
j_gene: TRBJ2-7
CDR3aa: CASSLRLAGEQYF
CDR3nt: TGTGCCAGCAGCTTAAGGCTAGCGGGCGAGCAGTACTTC

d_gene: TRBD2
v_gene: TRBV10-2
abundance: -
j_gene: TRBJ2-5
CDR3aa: CASRNVIGGGDGETQYF
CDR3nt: TGCGCCAGCAGGAATGTGATTGGCGGGGGAGATGGAGAGACCCAGTACTTC

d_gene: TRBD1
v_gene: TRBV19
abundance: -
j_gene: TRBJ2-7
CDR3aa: CASSIRTGGHPYEQYF
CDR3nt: TGTGCCAGTAGTATCCGGACAGGGGGCCACCCCTACGAGCAGTACTTC

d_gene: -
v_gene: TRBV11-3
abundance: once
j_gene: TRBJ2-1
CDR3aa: CASSREGSEQFF
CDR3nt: TGTGCCAGCAGCCGAGAGGGTAGTGAGCAGTTCTTC

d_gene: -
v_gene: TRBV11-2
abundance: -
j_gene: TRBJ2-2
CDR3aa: CASSLGGTGELFF
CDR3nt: TGTGCCAGCAGCTTAGGGGGGACCGGGGAGCTGTTTTTT

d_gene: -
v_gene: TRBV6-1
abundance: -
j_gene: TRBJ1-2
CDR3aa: CASRGNGYTF
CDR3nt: TGTGCCAGCAGAGGGAATGGCTACACCTTC

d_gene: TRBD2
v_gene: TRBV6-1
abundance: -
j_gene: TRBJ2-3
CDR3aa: CASRTSGGGRDTQYF
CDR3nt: TGTGCCAGCAGAACTAGCGGGGGAGGACGGGATACGCAGTATTTT

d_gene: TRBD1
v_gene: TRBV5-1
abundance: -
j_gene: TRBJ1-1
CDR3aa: CASSLPGQGSGGAFF
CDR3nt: TGCGCCAGCAGCTTGCCGGGACAGGGATCCGGAGGAGCTTTCTTT

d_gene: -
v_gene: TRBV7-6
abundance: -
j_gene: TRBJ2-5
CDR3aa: CASSSQLRAVRETQYF
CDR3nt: TGTGCCAGCAGCTCCCAGTTGCGGGCCGTGCGGGAGACCCAGTACTTC

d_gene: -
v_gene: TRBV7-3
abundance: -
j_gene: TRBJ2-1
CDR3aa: CASGGGPNNEQFF
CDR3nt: TGTGCCAGCGGCGGCGGGCCTAACAATGAGCAGTTCTTC

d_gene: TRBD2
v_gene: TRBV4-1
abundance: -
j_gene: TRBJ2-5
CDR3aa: CASSRVHAGELGETQYF
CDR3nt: TGCGCCAGCAGCCGGGTCCATGCGGGGGAGCTAGGGGAGACCCAGTACTTC

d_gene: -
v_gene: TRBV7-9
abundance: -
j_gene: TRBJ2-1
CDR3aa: CASSLAVPGQVQFF
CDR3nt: TGTGCCAGCAGCTTAGCGGTTCCAGGGCAGGTGCAGTTCTTC

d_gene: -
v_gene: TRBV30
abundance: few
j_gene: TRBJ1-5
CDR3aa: CAARGGNQPQHF
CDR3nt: TGTGCCGCTCGAGGAGGCAATCAGCCCCAGCATTTT

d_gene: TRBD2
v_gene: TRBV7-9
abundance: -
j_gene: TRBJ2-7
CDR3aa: CASSSSTSGGSEQYF
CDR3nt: TGTGCCAGCAGCTCCAGCACTAGCGGGGGTTCCGAGCAGTACTTC

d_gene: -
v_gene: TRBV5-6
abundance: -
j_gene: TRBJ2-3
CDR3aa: CASSLSTDTQYF
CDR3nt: TGTGCCAGCAGCTTGAGCACAGATACGCAGTATTTT

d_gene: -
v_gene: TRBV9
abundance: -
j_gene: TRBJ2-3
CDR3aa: CASSVAPASLSTDTQYF
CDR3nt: TGTGCCAGCAGCGTAGCCCCAGCGTCCCTTAGCACAGATACGCAGTATTTT